The next 32 T cell receptor beta chains were all read from a single sample in a study of siplizumab effects on memory and regulatory T cells. Sequencing was performed with immunoSEQ multiplex PCR; in TCRdb, only in-frame clones are kept and a portion is missing. The sample lists 99,000 or so clones, 93% occurring once. Sequenced sample: Tregs sorted from blood. These receptor sequences come from a human donor in good health.

V gene TRBV7-9 combines with J gene TRBJ1-1; a weak D match, TRBD1 (6 bases). The CDR3 consists of 16 residues. Germline loops: CDR1 SEHNR, CDR2 FQNEAQ (reference sequence). Trimming removed 5 bases from V and 0 bases from J, with 16 bases in between. In DNA, the CDR3 is TGTGCCAGCAGCACAACCGGGGGCAGGGTGAACACTGAAGCTTTCTTT. The encoded protein is CASSTTGGRVNTEAFF.

This sequence joins TRBV4-3 and TRBJ2-1; D perhaps matches TRBD1 (5 bases). The germline gives CDR1 LGHNA, CDR2 YSLEER. This CDR3 has 16 amino acids. V lost 0 bases and J lost 0, with 9 bases in between. The CDR3 nucleotides are TGCGCCAGCAGCCAAGAAGACGACAGCTCCTACAATGAGCAGTTCTTC. It translates to CASSQEDDSSYNEQFF.

This CDR3 reads CASSLQTVVGTGELFF. For the CDR3, the DNA is TGTGCCAGCAGCTTGCAGACGGTGGTTGGCACCGGGGAGCTGTTTTTT. The V call is TRBV5-6, the J call TRBJ2-2; no clear D gene. Trimming took off 1 base at V and 4 bases at J, with 14 bases between the two ends. Germline V gene sequence: CDR1 SGHDT, CDR2 YYEEEE. CDR3 length: 16 amino acids.

V gene TRBV9 combines with J gene TRBJ1-3; D unresolved. Germline assignment: CDR1 SGDLS and CDR2 YYNGEE. The CDR3 runs to 13 residues. V gave up 0 bases and J gave up 8 bases, with 9 bases separating them. The CDR3 is CASSVAASHTIYF. The CDR3 DNA sequence: TGTGCCAGCAGCGTAGCTGCCTCCCACACCATATATTTT.

The chain combines TRBV9 with TRBJ2-3; tentatively, D is TRBD2 (6 bases). The germline gives CDR1 SGDLS, CDR2 YYNGEE. Trimming removed 0 bases from V and 3 bases from J, with 11 bases in between. The CDR3 is 15 amino acids. The CDR3 loop reads CASSVAAGRTDTQYF. CDR3 DNA: TGTGCCAGCAGCGTAGCGGCGGGGAGGACAGATACGCAGTATTTT.

This clone was picked up a small number of times. V is TRBV12-5 and J is TRBJ1-1; the D gene is possibly TRBD1 (6 bases). The CDR3 is made up of 18 amino acids. Looked up from germline, CDR1 is LGHNT and CDR2 is FRNRAP. The V end lost 4 bases, the J end lost 0 bases, and 21 bases lay between the germline ends. The CDR3 nucleotides are TGTGCTAGTGGTTGGGGATACCGGGACACAAGAATGAACACTGAAGCTTTCTTT. It codes for CASGWGYRDTRMNTEAFF.

The chain carries TRBV5-1 and TRBJ1-3; 7 bases align to TRBD1. Germline CDR1 SGHRS, CDR2 YFSETQ. Trimming cost V 2 bases and J 4 bases; bases outside gene matches: 9. The CDR3 loop spans 16 amino acids. The CDR3 DNA sequence: TGCGCCAGCAGCTTAACAGGGGCTCCTGGGGGAAACACCATATATTTT. Its protein product is CASSLTGAPGGNTIYF.

The chain has TRBV9 and TRBJ2-1, with D perhaps TRBD1 or TRBD2 (5 bases each). The V and J ends lost 2 bases and 4 bases respectively, with 16 bases between them. The CDR3 runs to 16 residues. The germline V gene encodes CDR1 SGDLS and CDR2 YYNGEE. The CDR3 sequence: CASSVTGDPRYNEQFF. CDR3 DNA sequence: TGTGCCAGCAGCGTCACCGGGGACCCCCGATACAATGAGCAGTTCTTC.

The V call is TRBV9, the J call TRBJ2-2; tentatively, D is TRBD1 (6 bases). V lost 7 bases, J lost 0 bases, and 13 bases lay in between. CDR1 is SGDLS and CDR2 is YYNGEE in the germline V gene. This CDR3 is 15 amino acids long. CDR3 nucleotide sequence: TGTGCCAGCGGGGGCTGGACAGCGAACACCGGGGAGCTGTTTTTT. Amino acid sequence: CASGGWTANTGELFF.

V and J are TRBV6-5 and TRBJ1-5, with D unclear. V was cut by 2 bases and J by 3 bases, with 8 bases left in between. This CDR3 spans 14 amino acids. Germline V CDR1 and CDR2: MNHEY, SVGAGI. DNA for the CDR3: TGTGCCAGCAGTTACGGTCAGGCCAATCAGCCCCAGCATTTT. Translated, it gives CASSYGQANQPQHF.

This clone was observed once. The chain carries TRBV27 and TRBJ1-2; 11 nucleotides line up with TRBD1. The CDR3 is 14 amino acids. Per germline, CDR1 MNHEY and CDR2 SMNVEV (reference sequence). The V and J ends lost 6 bases and 7 bases, in that order; junction bases with no gene match: 7. CDR3 loop: CASRTSGQGVGYTF. As DNA, the CDR3 is TGTGCCAGCAGAACCTCGGGACAGGGGGTTGGCTACACCTTC.

The chain combines TRBV5-1 with TRBJ1-5, with TRBD1 as a possible D gene (6 bases). The CDR3 sequence is 14 residues long. Trimming took off 4 bases at V and 2 bases at J, with 10 bases between the two ends. CDR1 and CDR2 from the germline V gene are SGHRS and YFSETQ. For the CDR3, the DNA is TGCGCCAGCAGCGTCGGGGGCGGCAATCAGCCCCAGCATTTT. It codes for CASSVGGGNQPQHF.

The gene calls are TRBV19 and TRBJ1-6, with D possibly being TRBD1 (5 bases). This CDR3 has 15 residues. Trimming cost V 3 bases and J 7 bases, with 13 bases left between them. Germline-derived CDR1 and CDR2 are LNHDA and SQIVND (reference sequence). CDR3 sequence (DNA): TGTGCCAGTAGTATGTGGGCAGGGTACAATTCACCCCTCCACTTT. This translates into CASSMWAGYNSPLHF.

This clone has only one observation. The rearrangement links TRBV9 to TRBJ2-2; D is ambiguous. The CDR3 is 16 residues long. Trimming cost V 0 bases and J 5 bases, with 14 bases left between them. Germline CDR1 is SGDLS and CDR2 is YYNGEE. CDR3 in amino acids: CASSVDEVLGTGELFF. The CDR3 nucleotides read TGTGCCAGCAGCGTAGATGAAGTTTTGGGAACCGGGGAGCTGTTTTTT.

The chain combines TRBV4-1 with TRBJ1-4, with no clear D. With 1 base removed from V and 6 bases from J, the gap between germline ends came to 12 bases. Per the germline V gene, CDR1 is MGHRA and CDR2 is YSYEKL. This CDR3 has 15 amino acids. This chain's CDR3 is CASSQVEGTDEKLFF. CDR3 sequence (DNA): TGCGCCAGCAGCCAAGTCGAGGGAACCGATGAAAAACTGTTTTTT.

This clone was found a few times. The chain uses TRBV30 and TRBJ1-1; D gene uncertain. V was cut by 1 base and J by 14 bases, with 17 bases left in between. Germline values: CDR1 GTSNPN, CDR2 SVGIG (reference sequence). This CDR3 has 12 amino acids. The CDR3 loop reads CAWSAWGQESFF. The CDR3 region has the DNA TGTGCCTGGAGTGCGTGGGGTCAGGAGAGCTTCTTT.

The chain has TRBV4-1 and TRBJ2-1; D possibly corresponds to TRBD2 (6 bases). The CDR3 totals 15 residues. CDR1 MGHRA and CDR2 YSYEKL come from the germline V gene. The ends were cut back, 0 bases at V and 8 bases at J, with 14 bases in the middle. Written as DNA, the CDR3 is TGCGCCAGCAGCCAAGAGCCCAGCAGGAGGGATGAGCAGTTCTTC. Translation: CASSQEPSRRDEQFF.

The genes are TRBV5-1 and TRBJ1-1; 7 bases fit TRBD1. The junction had 7 bases not matched to a gene; V was cut back by 4 bases and J by 4 bases. The germline gives CDR1 SGHRS, CDR2 YFSETQ. The length of the CDR3 is 14 residues. CDR3 bases: TGCGCCAGCAGCACACAGGGGAGGGGCACTGAAGCTTTCTTT. This translates into CASSTQGRGTEAFF.

About this clone itself: The same CDR3 arises from other DNA sequences in this sample as well. The chain links TRBV5-1 to TRBJ1-4, with unresolved D. CDR1 and CDR2 (germline): SGHRS, YFSETQ. The CDR3 length is 14 residues. The ends were cut back, 0 bases at V and 2 bases at J, with 5 bases in the middle. The chain's CDR3 is CASSLGGTNEKLFF. The CDR3 DNA sequence: TGCGCCAGCAGCTTGGGAGGGACTAATGAAAAACTGTTTTTT.

The V call is TRBV7-9, the J call TRBJ1-5, with a possible D match to TRBD1 (6 bases). Trimming cost V 5 bases and J 2 bases, with 10 bases left between them. Germline V gene lookup returns CDR1 SEHNR and CDR2 FQNEAQ (reference sequence). This CDR3 has 14 amino acids. Here the CDR3 reads CASSVTGGNQPQHF. CDR3 nucleotide sequence: TGTGCCAGCAGCGTGACAGGCGGCAATCAGCCCCAGCATTTT. Full variable domain (rest looked up from reference TRBV7-9 and TRBJ1-5): DTGVSQNPRHKITKRGQNVTFRCDPISEHNRLYWYRQTLGQGPEFLTYFQNEAQLEKSRLLSDRFSAERPKGSFSTLEIQRTEQGDSAMYLCASSVTGGNQPQHFGDGTRLSIL.

The chain has TRBV6-5 and TRBJ1-5; 7 bases fit TRBD1. The CDR3 extends over 13 amino acids. V shed 7 bases and J 2 bases; nucleotides not matched to a gene: 2. Germline V lookup: CDR1 MNHEY, CDR2 SVGAGI. DNA for the CDR3: TGTGCCAGCACTACAGGGGGCAATCAGCCCCAGCATTTT. This translates into CASTTGGNQPQHF.

In its sample, this clone was seen once. The V gene is TRBV18, the J gene TRBJ1-4; TRBD1 agrees at 7 bases. CDR3 size: 14 residues. The J segment lost 4 bases and the V segment lost 3 bases, leaving 2 bases of the junction unmatched. The germline V gene encodes CDR1 KGHSH and CDR2 LQKENI. The CDR3 DNA reads TGTGCCAGCTCACCGGGACAGCGTAATGAAAAACTGTTTTTT. Its protein is CASSPGQRNEKLFF.

V and J are TRBV15 and TRBJ2-1, with D unclear. The CDR3 is 13 amino acids. Germline V gene sequence: CDR1 LNHNV, CDR2 YYDKDF (reference sequence). Deletions cut 1 base from V and 5 bases from J, with 6 bases between. DNA for the CDR3: TGTGCCACCAGCAGAGCCCGGGACAATGAGCAGTTCTTC. Translation gives CATSRARDNEQFF.

J is TRBJ1-2 and V is TRBV5-8, with D possibly matching TRBD1 (6 bases). Germline loops: CDR1 SGHTS, CDR2 YDEGEE. The CDR3 spans 12 residues. The V end was cut by 4 bases, the J end by 7 bases, with 11 bases between. The CDR3 region has the DNA TGTGCCAGCAGCCGAACAGGGATTGGCTACACCTTC. Translating it yields CASSRTGIGYTF.

This clone came up once. This rearrangement joins TRBV6-1 to TRBJ1-5; 8 nucleotides align to TRBD1. Germline lookup yields CDR1 MNHNS and CDR2 SASEGT. The CDR3 extends over 16 amino acids. V was pared by 2 bases and J by 7 bases, with 10 bases of the junction left unmatched. The DNA for the CDR3 is TGTGCCAGCAGTGAATTGAACAGGGGGTTAGGACAGCCCCAGCATTTT. It is translated as CASSELNRGLGQPQHF.

The chain joins TRBV7-2 to TRBJ2-1; a weak D match, TRBD2 (5 bases). The V and J ends lost 6 bases and 7 bases respectively, with 22 bases between them. Germline assignment: CDR1 SGHTA and CDR2 FQGNSA. The CDR3 totals 16 residues. The CDR3 loop is CASSPDLARGTNEQFF. In DNA, the CDR3 is TGTGCCAGCAGTCCCGACTTAGCACGGGGAACTAATGAGCAGTTCTTC.

This sequence joins TRBV5-6 and TRBJ2-3; D remains unclear. Germline CDR1 reads SGHDT; CDR2 reads YYEEEE. CDR3 length equals 12 residues. V was shortened by 0 bases and J by 4 bases, with 3 bases between the two germline ends. The CDR3 reads CASSLVADTQYF. The CDR3 bases are TGTGCCAGCAGCTTGGTAGCAGATACGCAGTATTTT.

The rearrangement uses TRBV2 and TRBJ2-3; D is unresolved. Germline V lookup: CDR1 SNHLY, CDR2 FYNNEI. This CDR3 has 12 residues. The V and J ends lost 4 bases and 3 bases respectively, with 5 bases between them. Here the CDR3 reads CASSATTDTQYF. CDR3 coding DNA: TGTGCCAGCAGTGCCACTACAGATACGCAGTATTTT.

CDR3 nucleotide sequence: TGTGCCAGCACCAACTACGGGACTCCTACGGAGCAGTACTTC. Translation gives CASTNYGTPTEQYF. V and J are TRBV6-5 and TRBJ2-7; possibly TRBD2 for D (6 bases). CDR3 length equals 14 residues. Germline values: CDR1 MNHEY, CDR2 SVGAGI. V lost 7 bases and J lost 7, with 20 bases in between.

The gene calls are TRBV5-5 and TRBJ1-1; D gene ambiguous. The CDR3 has 14 amino acids. V was clipped by 4 bases and J by 0 bases, with 10 bases between them. Germline assignment: CDR1 SGHKS and CDR2 YYEKEE (reference sequence). CDR3 loop: CASSPTGLNTEAFF. Written as DNA, the CDR3 is TGTGCCAGCAGCCCGACCGGGCTGAACACTGAAGCTTTCTTT. Based on the CDR3 plus reference TRBV5-5 and TRBJ1-1, the full variable domain is DAGVTQSPTHLIKTRGQQVTLRCSPISGHKSVSWYQQVLGQGPQFIFQYYEKEERGRGNFPDRFSARQFPNYSSELNVNALLLGDSALYLCASSPTGLNTEAFFGQGTRLTVV.

The V and J genes are TRBV7-2 and TRBJ1-2; no definite D call. In germline, CDR1 is SGHTA, CDR2 FQGNSA. The CDR3 runs to 13 residues. Trimming left V 4 bases short and J 3 bases short, with 9 bases between. The CDR3 DNA sequence: TGTGCCAGCAGCTACGGGATGTACTATGGCTACACCTTC. It is translated as CASSYGMYYGYTF.

The chain links TRBV6-1 to TRBJ1-1, with TRBD1 matching over 7 bases. CDR1 is MNHNS, CDR2 SASEGT, per germline. J was trimmed by 11 bases and V by 3 bases; bases with no gene match: 9. The CDR3 totals 13 residues. The CDR3 DNA reads as TGTGCCAGCAGTGAGGTGACAGGGATTCGGGCTTTCTTT. Protein product: CASSEVTGIRAFF.